The TCR beta chain described here comes from a study of shared clonotypes between healthy human individuals. Study background: There were three CD4 naive, three CD4 memory, two CD8 naive and one CD8 memory plates per donor.

As originally analysed: ImmunoSEQ output held junction-only sequences without quality scores, so filtering differed. The assay was immunoSEQ multiplex PCR, and TCRdb's table has in-frame clones only and misses some. From that table come the V and J calls and clone size; the DNA was used to work out D and trimming. In the table there are hundreds of thousands of clones, about 74% of which are singletons. Participating donors were healthy, HIV-negative adults free of recent acute infections or vaccinations. Splitting of CD4+ cells produced CD45RA+ naive and CD45RA-negative memory subsets. The germline gives CDR1 SGHKS, CDR2 YYEKEE (reference sequence). Trimming took off 4 bases at V and 3 bases at J, with 16 bases between the two ends. The CDR3 runs to 15 residues.

Sequencing was done on a sample of memory CD4+ T cells sorted from blood. Described subset: CD45RA-negative fraction. The genes are TRBV5-5 and TRBJ1-2, with D possibly being TRBD1 (5 bases). The sequence derives from a woman in her 30s in good health. CDR3 in amino acids: CASSDHGQGDYGYTF. In nucleotides, the CDR3 is TGTGCCAGCAGCGACCACGGGCAGGGTGACTATGGCTACACCTTC.